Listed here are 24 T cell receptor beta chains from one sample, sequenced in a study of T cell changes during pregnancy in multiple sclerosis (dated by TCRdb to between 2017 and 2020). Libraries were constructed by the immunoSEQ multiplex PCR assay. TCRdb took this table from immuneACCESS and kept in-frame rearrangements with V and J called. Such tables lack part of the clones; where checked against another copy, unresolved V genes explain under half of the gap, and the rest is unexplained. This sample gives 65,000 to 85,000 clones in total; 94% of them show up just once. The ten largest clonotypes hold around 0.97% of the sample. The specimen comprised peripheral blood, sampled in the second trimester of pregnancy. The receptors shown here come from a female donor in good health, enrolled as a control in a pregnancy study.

The CDR3, as DNA: TGTGCCAGCAGTGAAGGACTAGCGGGCACAGATACGCAGTATTTT. This codes for CASSEGLAGTDTQYF. The chain carries TRBV2 and TRBJ2-3; 9 bases agree with TRBD2. This CDR3 is 15 amino acids long. Germline loops: CDR1 SNHLY, CDR2 FYNNEI. V lost 1 base to trimming and J lost 1 base; unmatched junction nucleotides: 0. The variable domain in full, with the rest retrieved from reference TRBV2 and TRBJ2-3, is EPEVTQTPSHQVTQMGQEVILRCVPISNHLYFYWYRQILGQKVEFLVSFYNNEISEKSEIFDDQFSVERPDGSNFTLKIRSTKLEDSAMYFCASSEGLAGTDTQYFGPGTRLTVL.

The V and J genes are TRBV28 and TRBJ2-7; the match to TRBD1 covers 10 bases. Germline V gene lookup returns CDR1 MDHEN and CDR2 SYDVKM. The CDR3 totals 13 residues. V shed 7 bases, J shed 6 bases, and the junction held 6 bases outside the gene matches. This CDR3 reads CASISTGGTEQYF. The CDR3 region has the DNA TGTGCCAGCATTTCGACAGGGGGCACCGAGCAGTACTTC.

The CDR3 nucleotides are TGTGCCAGCAGCGAGGGGGGGTCCTACAATGAGCAGTTCTTC. Encoded protein: CASSEGGSYNEQFF. V and J are TRBV9 and TRBJ2-1, with a weak D call TRBD2 (7 bases). Looked up from germline, CDR1 is SGDLS and CDR2 is YYNGEE. This CDR3 is built from 14 residues. The V and J ends lost 3 bases and 1 base respectively, with 8 bases between them.

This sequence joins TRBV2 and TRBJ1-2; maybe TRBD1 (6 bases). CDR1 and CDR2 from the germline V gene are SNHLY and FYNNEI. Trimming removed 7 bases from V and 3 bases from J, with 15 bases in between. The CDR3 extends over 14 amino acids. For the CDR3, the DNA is TGTGCCAGCAACTGGGACACTAGCGACTATGGCTACACCTTC. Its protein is CASNWDTSDYGYTF.

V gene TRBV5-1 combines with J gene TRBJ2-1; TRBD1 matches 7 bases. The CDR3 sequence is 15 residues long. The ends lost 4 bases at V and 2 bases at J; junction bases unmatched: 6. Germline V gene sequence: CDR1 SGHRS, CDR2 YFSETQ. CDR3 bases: TGCGCCAGCAGCCTGTGGACAGGTCCCTACAATGAGCAGTTCTTC. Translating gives CASSLWTGPYNEQFF.

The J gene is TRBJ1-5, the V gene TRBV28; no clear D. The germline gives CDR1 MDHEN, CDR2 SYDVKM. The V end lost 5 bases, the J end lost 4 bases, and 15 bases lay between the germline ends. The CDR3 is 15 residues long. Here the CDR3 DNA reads TGTGCCAGCAGTCCCGGGATCCGGGATAATCAGCCCCAGCATTTT. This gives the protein CASSPGIRDNQPQHF.

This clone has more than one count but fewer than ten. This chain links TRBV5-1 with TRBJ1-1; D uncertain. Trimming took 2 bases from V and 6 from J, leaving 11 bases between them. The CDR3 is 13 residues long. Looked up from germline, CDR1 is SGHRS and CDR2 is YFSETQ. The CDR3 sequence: CASSFGGSPEAFF. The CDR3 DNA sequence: TGCGCCAGCAGCTTTGGAGGTAGCCCTGAAGCTTTCTTT. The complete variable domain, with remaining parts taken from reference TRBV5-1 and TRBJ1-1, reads KAGVTQTPRYLIKTRGQQVTLSCSPISGHRSVSWYQQTPGQGLQFLFEYFSETQRNKGNFPGRFSGRQFSNSRSEMNVSTLELGDSALYLCASSFGGSPEAFFGQGTRLTVV.

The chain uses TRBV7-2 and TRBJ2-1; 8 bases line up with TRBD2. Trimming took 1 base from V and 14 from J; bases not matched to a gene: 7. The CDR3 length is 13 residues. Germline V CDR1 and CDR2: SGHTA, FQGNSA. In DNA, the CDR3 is TGTGCCAGCAGCTTAGTAAGTAGCGGGGACAAGTTCTTC. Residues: CASSLVSSGDKFF.

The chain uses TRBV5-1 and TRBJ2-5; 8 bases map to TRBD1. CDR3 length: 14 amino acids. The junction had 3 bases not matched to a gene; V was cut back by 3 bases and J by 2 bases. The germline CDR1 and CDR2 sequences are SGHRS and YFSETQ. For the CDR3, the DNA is TGCGCCAGCAGCTCCCGGGACAGGCAAGAGACCCAGTACTTC. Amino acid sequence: CASSSRDRQETQYF.

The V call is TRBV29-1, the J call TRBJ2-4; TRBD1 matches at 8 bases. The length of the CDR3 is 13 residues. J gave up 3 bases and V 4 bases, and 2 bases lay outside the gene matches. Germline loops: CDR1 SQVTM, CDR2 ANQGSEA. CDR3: CSVVTGGKNIQYF. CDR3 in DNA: TGCAGCGTTGTAACAGGGGGCAAAAACATTCAGTACTTC.

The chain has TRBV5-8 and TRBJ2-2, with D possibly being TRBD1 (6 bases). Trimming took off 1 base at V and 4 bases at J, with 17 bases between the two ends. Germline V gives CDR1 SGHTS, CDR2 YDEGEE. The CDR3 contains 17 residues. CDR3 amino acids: CASSLTWGAGATGELFF. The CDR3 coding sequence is TGTGCCAGCAGCTTGACCTGGGGCGCAGGGGCCACCGGGGAGCTGTTTTTT. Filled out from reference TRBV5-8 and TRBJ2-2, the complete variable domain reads EAGVTQSPTHLIKTRGQQATLRCSPISGHTSVYWYQQALGLGLQFLLWYDEGEERNRGNFPPRFSGRQFPNYSSELNVNALELEDSALYLCASSLTWGAGATGELFFGEGSRLTVL.

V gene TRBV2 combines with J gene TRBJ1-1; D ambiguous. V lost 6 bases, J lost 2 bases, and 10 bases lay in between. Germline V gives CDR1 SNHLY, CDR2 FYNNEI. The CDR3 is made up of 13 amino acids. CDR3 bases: TGTGCCAGCAGATCGGACTCCAACACTGAAGCTTTCTTT. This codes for CASRSDSNTEAFF. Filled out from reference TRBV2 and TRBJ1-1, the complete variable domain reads EPEVTQTPSHQVTQMGQEVILRCVPISNHLYFYWYRQILGQKVEFLVSFYNNEISEKSEIFDDQFSVERPDGSNFTLKIRSTKLEDSAMYFCASRSDSNTEAFFGQGTRLTVV.

The CDR3 DNA sequence: TGTGCCAGCAGTGACGACGTTGGCGGGTACAATGAGCAGTTCTTC. Translating gives CASSDDVGGYNEQFF. The chain carries TRBV6-1 and TRBJ2-1, with D maybe TRBD2 (5 bases). The germline CDR1 and CDR2 sequences are MNHNS and SASEGT. V lost 3 bases to trimming and J lost 4 bases, with 13 bases between them. The CDR3 runs to 15 residues.

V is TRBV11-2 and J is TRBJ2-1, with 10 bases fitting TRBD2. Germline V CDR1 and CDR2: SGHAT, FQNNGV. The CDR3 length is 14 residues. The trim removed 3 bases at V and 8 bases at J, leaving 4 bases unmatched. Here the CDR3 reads CASSFGLAGDEQFF. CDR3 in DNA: TGTGCCAGCAGCTTCGGTCTAGCGGGAGATGAGCAGTTCTTC.

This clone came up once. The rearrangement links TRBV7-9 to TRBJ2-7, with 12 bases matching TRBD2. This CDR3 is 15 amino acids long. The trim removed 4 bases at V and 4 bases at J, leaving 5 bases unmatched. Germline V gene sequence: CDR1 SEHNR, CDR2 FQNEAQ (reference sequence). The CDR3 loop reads CASSSPSGRAYEQYF. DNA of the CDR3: TGTGCCAGCAGCTCCCCTAGCGGGAGGGCTTACGAGCAGTACTTC.

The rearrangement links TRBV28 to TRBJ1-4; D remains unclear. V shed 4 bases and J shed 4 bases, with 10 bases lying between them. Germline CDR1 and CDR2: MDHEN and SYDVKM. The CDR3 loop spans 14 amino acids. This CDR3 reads CASSSQDINEKLFF. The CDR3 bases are TGTGCCAGCAGTTCCCAGGATATTAATGAAAAACTGTTTTTT.

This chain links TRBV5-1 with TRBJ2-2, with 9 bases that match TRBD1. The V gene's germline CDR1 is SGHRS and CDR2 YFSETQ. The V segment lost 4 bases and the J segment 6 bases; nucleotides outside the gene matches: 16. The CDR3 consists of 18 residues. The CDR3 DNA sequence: TGCGCCAGCAGCGTACAGGGGGCAGGGGACCCCGGGGCCGGGGAGCTGTTTTTT. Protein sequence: CASSVQGAGDPGAGELFF.

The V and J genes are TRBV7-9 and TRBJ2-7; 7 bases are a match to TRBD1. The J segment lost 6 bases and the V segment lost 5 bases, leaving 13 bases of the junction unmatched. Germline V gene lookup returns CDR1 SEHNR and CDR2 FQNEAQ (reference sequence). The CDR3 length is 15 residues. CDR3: CASSTIGTAISEQYF. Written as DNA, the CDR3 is TGTGCCAGCAGCACGATCGGGACAGCGATCTCCGAGCAGTACTTC.

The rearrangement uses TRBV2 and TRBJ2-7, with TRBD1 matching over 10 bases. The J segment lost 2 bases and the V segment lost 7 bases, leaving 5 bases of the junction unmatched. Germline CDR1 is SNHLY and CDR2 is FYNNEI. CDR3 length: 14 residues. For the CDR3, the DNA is TGTGCCAGCACCCTGGACAGGGGGGCCTACGAGCAGTACTTC. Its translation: CASTLDRGAYEQYF.

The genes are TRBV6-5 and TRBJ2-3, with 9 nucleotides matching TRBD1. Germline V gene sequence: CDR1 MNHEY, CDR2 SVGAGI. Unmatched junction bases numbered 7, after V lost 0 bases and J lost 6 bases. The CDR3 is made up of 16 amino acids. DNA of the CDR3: TGTGCCAGCAGTTACTCGCGGGACAGGGTCACCGATACGCAGTATTTT. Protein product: CASSYSRDRVTDTQYF.

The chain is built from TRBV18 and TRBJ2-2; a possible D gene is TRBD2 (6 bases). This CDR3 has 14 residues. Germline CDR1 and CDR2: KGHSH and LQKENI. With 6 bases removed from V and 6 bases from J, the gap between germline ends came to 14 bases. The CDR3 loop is CASSARREAGELFF. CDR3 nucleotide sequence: TGTGCCAGCTCTGCCAGGAGGGAGGCCGGGGAGCTGTTTTTT.

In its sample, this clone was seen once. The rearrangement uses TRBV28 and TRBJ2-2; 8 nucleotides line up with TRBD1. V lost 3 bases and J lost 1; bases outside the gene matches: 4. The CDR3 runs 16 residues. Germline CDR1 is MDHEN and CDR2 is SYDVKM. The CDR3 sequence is CASSFWTGRNTGELFF. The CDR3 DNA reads TGTGCCAGCAGTTTTTGGACAGGGAGGAACACCGGGGAGCTGTTTTTT.

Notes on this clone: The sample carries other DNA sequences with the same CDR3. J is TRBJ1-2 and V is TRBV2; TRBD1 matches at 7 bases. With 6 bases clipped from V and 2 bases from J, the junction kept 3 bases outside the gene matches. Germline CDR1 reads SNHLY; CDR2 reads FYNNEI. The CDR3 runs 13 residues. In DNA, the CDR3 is TGTGCCAGCAGACGGGACAGCAACTATGGCTACACCTTC. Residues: CASRRDSNYGYTF.

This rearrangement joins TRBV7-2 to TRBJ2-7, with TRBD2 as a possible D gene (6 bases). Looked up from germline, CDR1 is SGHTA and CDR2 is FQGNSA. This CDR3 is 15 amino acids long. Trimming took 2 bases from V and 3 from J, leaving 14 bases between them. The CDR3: CASSLSSSANYEQYF. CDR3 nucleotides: TGTGCCAGCAGCTTATCTTCTAGCGCCAACTACGAGCAGTACTTC.